Below, 18 T cell receptor beta chains from the same sample are listed, as sequenced in a study of T cell responses to AZD1222 COVID-19 vaccine. Generated by immunoSEQ multiplex PCR, the TCRdb table keeps only in-frame clones and is missing some. Of around 120,000 clones in the sample, 85% to 90% were seen once. Specimen: peripheral blood, collected on day 0 of AZD1222 vaccination. Receptors originate from an adult in good health.

The genes are TRBV3-1 (or the pseudogene TRBV3-2) and TRBJ2-7; TRBD2 matches at 11 bases. Germline V gene lookup returns CDR1 LGHDT and CDR2 YNNKEL (reference sequence). The ends lost 4 bases at V and 0 bases at J; junction bases unmatched: 11. The CDR3 runs 18 residues. This CDR3 reads CASSPGLADQTYSYEQYF. In DNA, the CDR3 is TGTGCCAGCAGCCCGGGACTAGCGGACCAAACCTACTCCTACGAGCAGTACTTC.

The chain couples TRBV30 to TRBJ2-7; D is unresolved. Per germline, CDR1 GTSNPN and CDR2 SVGIG (reference sequence). This CDR3 is built from 12 residues. V was cut by 4 bases and J by 2 bases, with 9 bases left in between. CDR3 nucleotides: TGTGCCTGGAAGGGCGGCACCTACGAGCAGTACTTC. It translates to CAWKGGTYEQYF.

This clone was recorded once. The chain links TRBV2 to TRBJ1-5, with 8 positions matching TRBD1. Per the germline V gene, CDR1 is SNHLY and CDR2 is FYNNEI. V shed 6 bases, J shed 7 bases, and the junction held 11 bases outside the gene matches. The CDR3 loop spans 15 amino acids. CDR3 in DNA: TGTGCCAGCAGGGCCGGGACAGGAGGGGCACAGCCCCAGCATTTT. The encoded protein is CASRAGTGGAQPQHF.

The CDR3 DNA reads as TGTGCCAGCAGCTTGGAGTGGAATGAGCAGTTCTTC. Translated: CASSLEWNEQFF. V and J are TRBV5-4 and TRBJ2-1; D remains ambiguous. There are 12 residues in the CDR3. Germline V CDR1 and CDR2: SGHNT, YYREEE (reference sequence). V shed 0 bases and J shed 7 bases, with 5 bases lying between them.

The V gene is TRBV30, the J gene TRBJ1-2; 10 bases fit TRBD1. The ends lost 3 bases at V and 7 bases at J; junction bases unmatched: 8. The length of the CDR3 is 14 residues. CDR1 and CDR2 (germline): GTSNPN, SVGIG (reference sequence). The DNA of the CDR3 is TGTGCCTGGAGGTGGGACAGGGGCCCGTTTGGCTACACCTTC. As protein: CAWRWDRGPFGYTF.

The gene calls are TRBV2 and TRBJ1-4, with D perhaps TRBD1 (5 bases). V was trimmed by 9 bases and J by 3 bases, leaving 14 bases between them. Germline V gives CDR1 SNHLY, CDR2 FYNNEI. The CDR3 has 14 amino acids. CDR3 protein: CARGGGRSNEKLFF. The CDR3 DNA is TGTGCCAGGGGGGGAGGCAGGTCTAATGAAAAACTGTTTTTT.

The chain's CDR3 is CASSPFEREMTDTQYF. DNA of the CDR3: TGTGCCAGCAGCCCGTTTGAGCGGGAGATGACAGATACGCAGTATTTT. The rearrangement joins TRBV4-2 to TRBJ2-3, with TRBD2 identical over 8 bases. CDR3 length: 16 residues. The V gene end was trimmed by 4 bases and the J gene end by 3 bases; junction bases not matched to a gene: 9. Looked up from germline, CDR1 is LGHNA and CDR2 is YNFKEQ.

The rearrangement joins TRBV25-1 to TRBJ1-4, with TRBD1 as a possible D gene (6 bases). V lost 1 base and J 7 bases, leaving 16 bases between the germline ends. The germline V gene has CDR1 MGHDK and CDR2 SYGVNS. The CDR3 is 16 amino acids. The CDR3 reads CASSESPTGRGEKLFF. CDR3 DNA sequence: TGTGCCAGCAGTGAATCCCCGACAGGTAGGGGTGAAAAACTGTTTTTT.

This chain connects TRBV5-1 to TRBJ2-3; unclear D gene. V was cut by 5 bases and J by 4 bases, with 11 bases left in between. The CDR3 contains 13 residues. Germline CDR1 is SGHRS and CDR2 is YFSETQ. The CDR3 region is CASRNKRPDTQYF. The CDR3 nucleotides are TGCGCCAGCAGGAACAAACGGCCAGATACGCAGTATTTT.

In its sample, this clone was seen once. The rearrangement joins TRBV7-9 to TRBJ2-5, with TRBD2 matching 7 bases. The CDR3 consists of 14 residues. Germline CDR1 reads SEHNR; CDR2 reads FQNEAQ (reference sequence). V was clipped by 5 bases and J by 3 bases; unmatched bases: 6. CDR3 sequence: CASSPGLLEETQYF. CDR3 sequence (DNA): TGTGCCAGCAGCCCGGGACTACTGGAAGAGACCCAGTACTTC.

This rearrangement joins TRBV29-1 to TRBJ2-5; D is undetermined. Trimming removed 4 bases from V and 1 base from J, with 16 bases in between. The CDR3 sequence is 15 residues long. Germline assignment: CDR1 SQVTM and CDR2 ANQGSEA. CDR3 loop: CSVASPWASQETQYF. Written as DNA, the CDR3 is TGCAGCGTTGCATCCCCATGGGCCTCCCAAGAGACCCAGTACTTC.

V and J are TRBV29-1 and TRBJ2-4, with a tentative D call TRBD1 (6 bases). The V end was cut by 5 bases, the J end by 2 bases, with 7 bases between. Germline CDR1 is SQVTM and CDR2 is ANQGSEA. This CDR3 spans 12 amino acids. This CDR3 is CSVTGSKNIQYF. The CDR3 DNA sequence: TGCAGCGTTACAGGGTCCAAAAACATTCAGTACTTC.

There are a few counts of this clone. The V call is TRBV5-1, the J call TRBJ1-2; possible D gene TRBD1, 5 bases. The CDR3 has 12 amino acids. Germline V gives CDR1 SGHRS, CDR2 YFSETQ. V shed 4 bases and J shed 6 bases, with 10 bases lying between them. The CDR3 here is CASSADNHGYTF. The CDR3 region has the DNA TGCGCCAGCAGCGCGGACAATCATGGCTACACCTTC. Complete variable domain (other parts from reference TRBV5-1 and TRBJ1-2): KAGVTQTPRYLIKTRGQQVTLSCSPISGHRSVSWYQQTPGQGLQFLFEYFSETQRNKGNFPGRFSGRQFSNSRSEMNVSTLELGDSALYLCASSADNHGYTFGSGTRLTVV.

The chain joins TRBV15 to TRBJ2-5; 9 nucleotides align to TRBD1. Germline trimming cut 3 bases from V and 2 bases from J; bases unmatched to any gene: 4. The CDR3 totals 15 residues. Per the germline V gene, CDR1 is LNHNV and CDR2 is YYDKDF (reference sequence). CDR3: CATSSWTGEQETQYF. For the CDR3, the DNA is TGTGCCACCAGCAGCTGGACAGGGGAACAAGAGACCCAGTACTTC.

The V and J genes are TRBV12-3 or TRBV12-4 and TRBJ2-2; perhaps D is TRBD1 or TRBD2 (5 bases each). V was cut by 8 bases and J by 7 bases, with 11 bases left in between. The CDR3 runs 12 residues. CDR3: CASEGFSGELFF. The CDR3 coding sequence is TGTGCCAGCGAGGGGTTTAGCGGGGAGCTGTTTTTT.

The chain recombines TRBV27 with TRBJ1-5; TRBD1 might be the D (5 bases). The germline V gene encodes CDR1 MNHEY and CDR2 SMNVEV (reference sequence). V was shortened by 5 bases and J by 7 bases, with 12 bases between the two germline ends. The CDR3 contains 13 residues. The CDR3 DNA is TGTGCCAGCAGTCAGGGATTCGGCCAGCCCCAGCATTTT. Residues: CASSQGFGQPQHF.

This chain uses TRBV7-2 with TRBJ1-1, with 8 positions matching TRBD1. Per germline, CDR1 SGHTA and CDR2 FQGNSA. The CDR3 has 15 residues. J was trimmed by 1 base and V by 5 bases; bases with no gene match: 6. The CDR3 is CASSAYTGGNTEAFF. The CDR3, as DNA: TGTGCCAGCAGCGCCTACACAGGGGGGAACACTGAAGCTTTCTTT.

The rearrangement uses TRBV5-8 and TRBJ1-2; maybe TRBD1 (5 bases). Germline CDR1 SGHTS, CDR2 YDEGEE. The CDR3 contains 13 residues. Trimming shortened V by 2 bases and J by 4 bases, and 9 bases separated the two germline ends. The CDR3 DNA sequence: TGTGCCAGCAGCTTTTCGGGGGTCTATGGCTACACCTTC. This codes for CASSFSGVYGYTF.